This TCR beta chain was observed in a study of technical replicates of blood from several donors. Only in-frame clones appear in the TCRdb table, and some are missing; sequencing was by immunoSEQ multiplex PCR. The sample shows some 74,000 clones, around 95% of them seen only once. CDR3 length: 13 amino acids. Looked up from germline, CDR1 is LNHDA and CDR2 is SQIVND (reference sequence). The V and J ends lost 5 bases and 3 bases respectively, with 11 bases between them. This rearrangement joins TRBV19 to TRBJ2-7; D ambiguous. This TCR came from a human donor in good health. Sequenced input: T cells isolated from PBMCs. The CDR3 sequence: CASSYRQSYEQYF. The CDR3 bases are TGTGCCAGTAGTTATAGACAAAGCTACGAGCAGTACTTC. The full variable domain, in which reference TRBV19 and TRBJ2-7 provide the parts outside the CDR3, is DGGITQSPKYLFRKEGQNVTLSCEQNLNHDAMYWYRQDPGQGLRLIYYSQIVNDFQKGDIAEGYSVSREKKESFPLTVTSAQKNPTAFYLCASSYRQSYEQYFGPGTRLTVT.